These 2 T cell receptor beta chains were all obtained from the same sample, sequenced in a study of blood T cell repertoires in COVID-19 (dated by TCRdb to the early 2020s). The library relied on the immunoSEQ multiplex PCR assay. TCRdb stores this immuneACCESS table with in-frame sequences only. Part of the clones is absent; in the studies checked, under half of the shortfall reflects unresolved V genes, and no reason is known for the rest. The sample yields roughly 250,000 clones; 86% were counted once. Jointly, the top ten make up roughly 3.3% of the sample. The sample was PBMCs or T cells enriched from blood (not recorded which). The receptors come from a woman aged 40 to 55 with acute COVID-19.

The V gene is TRBV24-1, the J gene TRBJ2-2, with TRBD1 identical over 7 bases. Germline V gene sequence: CDR1 KGHDR, CDR2 SFDVKD. CDR3 size: 18 residues. The J segment lost 4 bases and the V segment lost 3 bases, leaving 13 bases of the junction unmatched. This CDR3 is CATSDISRGPGGTGELFF. For the CDR3, the DNA is TGTGCCACCAGTGATATCTCCCGAGGACCAGGGGGCACCGGGGAGCTGTTTTTT.

This rearrangement joins TRBV7-9 to TRBJ1-2; unclear D gene. With 0 bases removed from V and 4 bases from J, the gap between germline ends came to 12 bases. The CDR3 has 15 amino acids. CDR1 SEHNR and CDR2 FQNEAQ come from the germline V gene (reference sequence). The CDR3 region has the DNA TGTGCCAGCAGCTTAGCGGCACGAGGCTCCTATGGCTACACCTTC. This codes for CASSLAARGSYGYTF.